These 5 T cell receptor beta chains were sequenced from one sample in a study of response to subunit inactivated influenza vaccine. TCRdb recomputed calls from the RT-PCR reads with MiXCR, one row per CDR3 protein. The table includes roughly 780,000 distinct CDR3 sequences, approximately 18% detected once. The sequencing here drew on PBMCs from blood, taken around 5 days after vaccination. These receptors all stem from a man between 45 and 60 years old who received an inactivated influenza vaccine.

This clonotype turned up a few times. The chain recombines TRBV12-3 or TRBV12-4 with TRBJ1-2; no firm D call. V was cut by 6 bases and J by 6 bases, with 14 bases left in between. The CDR3 runs to 13 residues. The CDR3 loop reads CASRKGGAHGYTF. In DNA form, the CDR3 reads TGTGCCAGCAGGAAAGGCGGAGCCCATGGCTACACCTTC.

A few counts support this clonotype. The chain is built from TRBV2 and TRBJ2-7, with TRBD1 matching over 10 bases. The V gene's germline CDR1 is SNHLY and CDR2 FYNNEI. J lost 1 base, V lost 7 bases, and 4 bases had no gene match. The CDR3 loop spans 14 amino acids. The CDR3 nucleotides are TGTGCCAGCACTGGACAGGGGGGATCCTACGAGCAGTACTTC. As protein: CASTGQGGSYEQYF.

The chain carries TRBV15 and TRBJ2-3; tentatively, D is TRBD1 or TRBD2 (5 bases each). The V end was cut by 6 bases, the J end by 5 bases, with 24 bases between. This CDR3 comprises 17 residues. Germline CDR1 LNHNV, CDR2 YYDKDF (reference sequence). CDR3 sequence (DNA): TGTGCCACCAGTTTATTCGGACCGGGACGAGCGTTAGATACGCAGTATTTT. Translating gives CATSLFGPGRALDTQYF.

The chain joins TRBV12-3 or TRBV12-4 to TRBJ1-5, with TRBD1 identical over 9 bases. CDR3 size: 16 residues. V shed 5 bases, J shed 3 bases, and the junction held 8 bases outside the gene matches. The CDR3 is CASSHGTGRSNQPQHF. In nucleotides, the CDR3 is TGTGCCAGCAGTCACGGGACAGGGCGGTCCAATCAGCCCCAGCATTTT.

This clonotype was seen at least ten times. The junction and the germline gene differ at one end; a read error may be behind it. V usage is TRBV5-1 and J usage is TRBJ2-3; possibly TRBD1 or TRBD2 for D (6 bases each). This CDR3 region has 14 residues. Germline values: CDR1 SGHRS, CDR2 YFSETQ. Here the CDR3 DNA reads TGCGCCAGCACCTTGGGGGGCGACACAGATACGCAGTATTTT. Translation: CASTLGGDTDTQYF.